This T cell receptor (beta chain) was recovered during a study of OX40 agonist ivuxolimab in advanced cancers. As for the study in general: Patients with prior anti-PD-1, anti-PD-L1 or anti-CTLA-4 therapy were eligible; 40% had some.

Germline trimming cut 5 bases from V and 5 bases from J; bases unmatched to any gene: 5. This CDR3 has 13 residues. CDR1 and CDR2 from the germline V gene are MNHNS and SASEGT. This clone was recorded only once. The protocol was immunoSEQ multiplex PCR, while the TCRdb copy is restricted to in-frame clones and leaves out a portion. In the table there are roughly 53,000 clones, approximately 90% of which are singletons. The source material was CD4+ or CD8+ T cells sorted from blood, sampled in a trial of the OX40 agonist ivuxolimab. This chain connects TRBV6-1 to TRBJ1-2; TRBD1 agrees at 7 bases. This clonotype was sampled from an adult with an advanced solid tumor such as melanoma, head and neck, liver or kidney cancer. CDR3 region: CASSSDRNYGYTF. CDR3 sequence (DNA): TGTGCCAGCAGTTCGGACAGGAATTATGGCTACACCTTC.